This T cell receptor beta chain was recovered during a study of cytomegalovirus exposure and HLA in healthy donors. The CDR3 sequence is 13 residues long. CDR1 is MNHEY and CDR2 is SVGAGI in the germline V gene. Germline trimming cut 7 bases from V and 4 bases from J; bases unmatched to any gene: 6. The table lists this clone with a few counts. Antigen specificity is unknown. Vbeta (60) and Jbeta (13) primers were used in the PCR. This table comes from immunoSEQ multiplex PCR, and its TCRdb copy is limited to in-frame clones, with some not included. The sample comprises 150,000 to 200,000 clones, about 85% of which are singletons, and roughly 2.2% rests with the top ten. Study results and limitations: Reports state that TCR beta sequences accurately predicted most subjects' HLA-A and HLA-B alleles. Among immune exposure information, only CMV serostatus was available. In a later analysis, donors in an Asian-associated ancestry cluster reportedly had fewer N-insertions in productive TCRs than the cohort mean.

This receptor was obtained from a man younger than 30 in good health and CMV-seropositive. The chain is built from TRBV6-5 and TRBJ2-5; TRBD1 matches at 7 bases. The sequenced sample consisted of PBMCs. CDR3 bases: TGTGCCAGCACCCTGACAGGGCGAGAGACCCAGTACTTC. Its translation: CASTLTGRETQYF.